This T cell receptor beta chain was captured in a study of cytomegalovirus exposure and HLA in healthy donors. Study-wide results and limits: Trimming of TCR beta V- and J-genes showed a link, identified in a later analysis, to a missense DCLRE1C variant.

Of note for this clone: Its antigen remains unidentified.

The PCR employed 60 Vbeta primers together with 13 Jbeta primers. Some clones are missing from TCRdb's copy, which holds only in-frame ones; the method was immunoSEQ multiplex PCR. Here the sample spans roughly 150,000 clones, just over 70% being singletons. Germline V gives CDR1 SGHRS, CDR2 YFSETQ. Trimming took 3 bases from V and 0 from J; bases not matched to a gene: 4. The CDR3 is made up of 18 amino acids. The TCR originated in a young man in good health and CMV-seropositive. The chain links TRBV5-1 to TRBJ2-2; 14 nucleotides align to TRBD2. Sequencing input: PBMCs. The CDR3 spells CASSSMGLAGANTGELFF. The CDR3 region has the DNA TGCGCCAGCAGCTCTATGGGACTAGCGGGAGCGAACACCGGGGAGCTGTTTTTT.